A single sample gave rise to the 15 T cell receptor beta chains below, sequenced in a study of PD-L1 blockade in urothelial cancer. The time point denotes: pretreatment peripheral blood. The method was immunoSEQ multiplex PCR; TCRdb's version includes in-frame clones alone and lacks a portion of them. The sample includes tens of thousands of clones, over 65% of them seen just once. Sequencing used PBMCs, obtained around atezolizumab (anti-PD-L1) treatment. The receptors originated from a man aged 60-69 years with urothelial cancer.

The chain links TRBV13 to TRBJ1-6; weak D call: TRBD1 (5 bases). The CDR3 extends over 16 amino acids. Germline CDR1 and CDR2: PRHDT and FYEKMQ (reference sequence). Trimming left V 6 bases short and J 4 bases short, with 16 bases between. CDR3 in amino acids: CASRRGGEPYNSPLHF. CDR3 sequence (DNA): TGTGCCAGCAGACGGGGGGGGGAGCCTTATAATTCACCCCTCCACTTT.

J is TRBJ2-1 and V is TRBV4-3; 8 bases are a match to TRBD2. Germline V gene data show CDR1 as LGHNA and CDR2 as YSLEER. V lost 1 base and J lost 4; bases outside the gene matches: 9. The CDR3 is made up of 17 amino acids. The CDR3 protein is CASSQGDGTRPYNEQFF. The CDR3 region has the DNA TGCGCCAGCAGCCAAGGGGATGGGACTAGGCCTTACAATGAGCAGTTCTTC.

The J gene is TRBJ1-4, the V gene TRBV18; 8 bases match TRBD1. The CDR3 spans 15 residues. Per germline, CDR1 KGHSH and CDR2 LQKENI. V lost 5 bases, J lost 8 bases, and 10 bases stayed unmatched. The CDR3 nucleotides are TGTGCCAGCTCAGCCGGACAGGGCCGGTTAGAAAAACTGTTTTTT. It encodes CASSAGQGRLEKLFF.

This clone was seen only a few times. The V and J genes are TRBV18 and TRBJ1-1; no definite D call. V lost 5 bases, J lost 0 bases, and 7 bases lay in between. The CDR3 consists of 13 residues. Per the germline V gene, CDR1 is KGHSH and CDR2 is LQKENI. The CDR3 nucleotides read TGTGCCAGCTCAAGACTGATGAACACTGAAGCTTTCTTT. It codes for CASSRLMNTEAFF.

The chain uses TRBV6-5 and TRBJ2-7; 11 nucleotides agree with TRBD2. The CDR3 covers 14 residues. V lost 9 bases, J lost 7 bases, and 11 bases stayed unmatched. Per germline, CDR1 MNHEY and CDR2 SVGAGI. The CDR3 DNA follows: TGTGCCAGTTCAAGTAATAGCGGGAGGGGTGAGCAGTACTTC. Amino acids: CASSSNSGRGEQYF.

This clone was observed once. This CDR3 is CASSVETDLYYGYTF. The DNA of the CDR3 is TGTGCCAGCAGCGTAGAAACAGACCTTTACTATGGCTACACCTTC. J is TRBJ1-2 and V is TRBV9; D is ambiguous. Trimming pared 0 bases from V and 3 bases from J, leaving 12 bases between. Per germline, CDR1 SGDLS and CDR2 YYNGEE. CDR3 length: 15 residues.

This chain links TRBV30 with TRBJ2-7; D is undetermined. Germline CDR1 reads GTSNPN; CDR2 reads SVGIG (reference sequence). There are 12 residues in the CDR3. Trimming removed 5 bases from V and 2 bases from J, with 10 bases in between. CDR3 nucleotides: TGTGCCTGGGCCCCGGGTACCTACGAGCAGTACTTC. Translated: CAWAPGTYEQYF. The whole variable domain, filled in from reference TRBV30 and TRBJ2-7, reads SQTIHQWPATLVQPVGSPLSLECTVEGTSNPNLYWYRQAAGRGLQLLFYSVGIGQISSEVPQNLSASRPQDRQFILSSKKLLLSDSGFYLCAWAPGTYEQYFGPGTRLTVT.

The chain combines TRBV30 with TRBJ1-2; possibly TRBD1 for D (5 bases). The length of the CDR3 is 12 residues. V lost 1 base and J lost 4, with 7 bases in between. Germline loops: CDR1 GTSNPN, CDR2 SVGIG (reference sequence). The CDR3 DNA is TGTGCCTGGAGTGACGGGGGCTATGGCTACACCTTC. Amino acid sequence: CAWSDGGYGYTF.

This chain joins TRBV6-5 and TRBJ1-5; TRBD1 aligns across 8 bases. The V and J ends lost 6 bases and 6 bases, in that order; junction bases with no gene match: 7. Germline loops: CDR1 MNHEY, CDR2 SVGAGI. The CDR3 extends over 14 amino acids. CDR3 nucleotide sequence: TGTGCCAGCAGCCAAGACAGGGGAGGTCAGCCCCAGCATTTT. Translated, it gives CASSQDRGGQPQHF.

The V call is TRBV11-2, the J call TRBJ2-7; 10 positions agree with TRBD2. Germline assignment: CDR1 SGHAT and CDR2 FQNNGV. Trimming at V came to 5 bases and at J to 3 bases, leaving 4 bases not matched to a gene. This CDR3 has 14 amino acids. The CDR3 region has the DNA TGTGCCAGCAGCGGAGCGGGGGGGCGCTACGAGCAGTACTTC. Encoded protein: CASSGAGGRYEQYF. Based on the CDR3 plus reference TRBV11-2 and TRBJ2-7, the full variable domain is EAGVAQSPRYKIIEKRQSVAFWCNPISGHATLYWYQQILGQGPKLLIQFQNNGVVDDSQLPKDRFSAERLKGVDSTLKIQPAKLEDSAVYLCASSGAGGRYEQYFGPGTRLTVT.

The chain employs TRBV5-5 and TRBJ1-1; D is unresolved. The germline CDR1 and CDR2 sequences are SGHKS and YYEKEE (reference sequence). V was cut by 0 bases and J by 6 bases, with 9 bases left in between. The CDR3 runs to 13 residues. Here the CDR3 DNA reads TGTGCCAGCAGCTTGGAAGGGAGGCCTGAAGCTTTCTTT. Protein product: CASSLEGRPEAFF.

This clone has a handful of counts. CDR3 nucleotides: TGTGCCAGCGTGGGGGGCACTGAAGCTTTCTTT. This gives the protein CASVGGTEAFF. The chain has TRBV28 and TRBJ1-1, with a tentative D call TRBD1 (5 bases). The CDR3 consists of 11 residues. Germline V gene data show CDR1 as MDHEN and CDR2 as SYDVKM. V was cut by 8 bases and J by 4 bases, with 8 bases left in between.

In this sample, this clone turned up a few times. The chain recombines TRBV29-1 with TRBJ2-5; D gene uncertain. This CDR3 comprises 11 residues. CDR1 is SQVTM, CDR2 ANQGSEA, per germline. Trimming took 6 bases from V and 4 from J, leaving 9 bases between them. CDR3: CSVGVGETQYF. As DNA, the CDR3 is TGCAGCGTCGGAGTAGGAGAGACCCAGTACTTC.

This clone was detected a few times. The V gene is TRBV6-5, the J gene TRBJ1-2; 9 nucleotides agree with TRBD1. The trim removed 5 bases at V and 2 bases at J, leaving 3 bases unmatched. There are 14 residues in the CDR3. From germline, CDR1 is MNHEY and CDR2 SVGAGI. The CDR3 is CASSDDRGNYGYTF. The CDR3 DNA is TGTGCCAGCAGTGACGACAGGGGGAACTATGGCTACACCTTC.

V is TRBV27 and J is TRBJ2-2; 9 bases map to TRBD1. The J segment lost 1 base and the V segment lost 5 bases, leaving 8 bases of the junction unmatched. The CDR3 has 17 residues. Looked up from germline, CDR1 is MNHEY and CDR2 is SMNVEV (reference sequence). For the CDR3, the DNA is TGTGCCAGCAGTATTTTAGGACAGGGGCGGAACACCGGGGAGCTGTTTTTT. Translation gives CASSILGQGRNTGELFF.